What follows are 19 T cell receptor beta chains derived from one specimen sequenced in a study of blood T cells in healthy people across ages. It was with a sample-barcoded 5' primer and a J-beta primer mix that a second PCR of about 6 to 12 cycles was run. A single record per CDR3 protein comes from TCRdb applying MiXCR to the 5' RACE reads. The sample has 630,000 or so distinct CDR3 sequences, 25% to 30% seen once. Input material: blood. Source of these receptors: an elderly woman in good health.

A word on this clonotype: Possible read error: a much larger clone is one base away. No conserved phenylalanine or tryptophan ends this CDR3, so it is likely a read error. The chain employs TRBV6-1 and TRBJ2-4, with D tentatively TRBD1 or TRBD2 (6 bases each). Germline CDR1 MNHNS, CDR2 SASEGT. The V end lost 6 bases, the J end lost 2 bases, and 11 bases lay between the germline ends. CDR3 length: 14 residues. The CDR3 spells CASSVGGTKNIQYY. The CDR3 bases are TGTGCCAGCAGCGTAGGGGGGACCAAAAACATTCAGTACTAC.

Only a few counts were recorded for this clonotype. This rearrangement joins TRBV28 to TRBJ1-1; D is ambiguous. The germline V gene encodes CDR1 MDHEN and CDR2 SYDVKM. CDR3 size: 13 residues. Trimming shortened V by 2 bases and J by 11 bases, and 15 bases separated the two germline ends. The CDR3 loop is CASSLGIPPNAFF. The CDR3, as DNA: TGTGCCAGCAGTTTAGGCATCCCACCCAACGCTTTCTTT.

This rearrangement joins TRBV18 to TRBJ1-2; the match to TRBD1 covers 9 bases. Trimming removed 3 bases from V and 8 bases from J; junction bases left unmatched: 4. Germline V gene sequence: CDR1 KGHSH, CDR2 LQKENI. CDR3 length: 13 residues. The DNA for the CDR3 is TGTGCCAGCTCACCGGACAGGGGAACAGGCTACACCTTC. It is translated as CASSPDRGTGYTF.

Comments on this clonotype: It may be a read error: a sequence one base away is much more abundant. CDR3 sequence: CASSLAGLSTDTRYF. The CDR3 nucleotides are TGTGCCAGCAGCTTGGCGGGACTAAGCACAGATACGCGGTATTTT. This chain uses TRBV5-8 with TRBJ2-3; TRBD2 aligns across 7 bases. CDR1 is SGHTS, CDR2 YDEGEE, per germline. The CDR3 is 15 residues long.

Ten or more counts support this clonotype. The rearrangement links TRBV6-2 or TRBV6-3 to TRBJ1-5, with D unclear. This CDR3 comprises 17 residues. Germline CDR1 reads MNHEY; CDR2 reads SVGEGT. Trimming took 8 bases from V and 0 from J, leaving 20 bases between them. The CDR3 region has the DNA TGTGCCAGCCGCGTGGGAGGACTGCTCTATAGCAATCAGCCCCAGCATTTT. Its translation: CASRVGGLLYSNQPQHF.

The chain couples TRBV7-2 to TRBJ2-5, with TRBD1 identical over 8 bases. The germline CDR1 and CDR2 sequences are SGHTA and FQGNSA. Unmatched junction bases numbered 2, after V lost 4 bases and J lost 1 base. This CDR3 has 14 amino acids. In DNA form, the CDR3 reads TGTGCCAGCAGCTACAGGGGGGTCCAAGAGACCCAGTACTTC. Its protein product is CASSYRGVQETQYF. Full variable domain (outside the CDR3, taken from reference TRBV7-2 and TRBJ2-5): GAGVSQSPSNKVTEKGKDVELRCDPISGHTALYWYRQSLGQGLEFLIYFQGNSAPDKSGLPSDRFSAERTGGSVSTLTIQRTQQEDSAVYLCASSYRGVQETQYFGPGTRLLVL.

This clonotype came up once. DNA for the CDR3: TGCGCCAGCTACTCCCCACCGGGACAGGGGCAGTTCTTC. Its translation: CASYSPPGQGQFF. V is TRBV5-1 and J is TRBJ2-1, with TRBD1 matching 9 bases. The germline V gene has CDR1 SGHRS and CDR2 YFSETQ. V shed 7 bases and J 12 bases; nucleotides not matched to a gene: 11. This CDR3 comprises 13 residues.

There are many counts of this clonotype. This rearrangement joins TRBV3-1 to TRBJ1-3; a weak D match, TRBD1 (6 bases). Deletions cut 1 base from V and 3 bases from J, with 7 bases between. The CDR3 is 14 amino acids. Germline V lookup: CDR1 LGHDT, CDR2 YNNKEL (reference sequence). CDR3 protein: CASSQGRGGNTIYF. The CDR3 DNA follows: TGTGCCAGCAGCCAAGGCAGGGGTGGAAACACCATATATTTT.

Details on this clonotype: A much bigger clone sits one base away, suggesting this may be a read error. The conserved phenylalanine or tryptophan normally closing the CDR3 is absent here, so this likely arose from a read error. V gene TRBV4-1 combines with J gene TRBJ1-4, with D perhaps TRBD1 (5 bases). Germline V gene lookup returns CDR1 MGHRA and CDR2 YSYEKL. The CDR3 length is 15 residues. The V and J ends lost 3 bases and 7 bases respectively, with 15 bases between them. CDR3 residues: CASSQSQGLGEKLFL. CDR3 bases: TGCGCCAGCAGCCAGTCCCAGGGACTTGGTGAAAAACTGTTTTTG.

The chain uses TRBV3-1 and TRBJ2-4, with 11 bases that match TRBD1. The J call is in doubt because the DNA end fits TRBJ2-7 better. Germline assignment: CDR1 LGHDT and CDR2 YNNKEL (reference sequence). There are 15 residues in the CDR3. The DNA for the CDR3 is TGTGCCAGCAGCCAAAAAAGGGACAGGGGGAACGAGCAGTACTTC. Protein product: CASSQKRDRGNEQYF.

The J gene is TRBJ1-1, the V gene TRBV24-1; TRBD1 might be the D (5 bases). The CDR3 runs 19 residues. Germline V gene data show CDR1 as KGHDR and CDR2 as SFDVKD. Deletions cut 0 bases from V and 0 bases from J, with 19 bases between. The CDR3 spells CATSDLGKLFRGMNTEAFF. CDR3 DNA sequence: TGTGCCACCAGTGATTTGGGCAAACTTTTTAGGGGCATGAACACTGAAGCTTTCTTT.

The chain recombines TRBV18 with TRBJ2-7; D call uncertain. The CDR3 is 15 residues long. From germline, CDR1 is KGHSH and CDR2 LQKENI. V was shortened by 2 bases and J by 7 bases, with 18 bases between the two germline ends. CDR3 coding DNA: TGTGCCAGCTCACCAGGGCAGCCGGTGGGCGATGAGCAGTACTTC. Translated, it gives CASSPGQPVGDEQYF.

The rearrangement uses TRBV20-1 and TRBJ1-5; 7 nucleotides agree with TRBD1. V lost 0 bases, J lost 6 bases, and 17 bases stayed unmatched. Looked up from germline, CDR1 is DFQATT and CDR2 is SNEGSKA (reference sequence). CDR3 length equals 18 residues. CDR3 amino acids: CSARDSASWQGVPQPQHF. CDR3 DNA: TGCAGTGCTAGAGACAGCGCGAGTTGGCAGGGGGTTCCTCAGCCCCAGCATTTT.

This clonotype appeared many times. The chain uses TRBV7-9 and TRBJ2-5; tentatively, D is TRBD1 (6 bases). V lost 3 bases and J 7 bases, leaving 15 bases between the germline ends. Germline-derived CDR1 and CDR2 are SEHNR and FQNEAQ (reference sequence). There are 14 residues in the CDR3. The CDR3 region has the DNA TGTGCCAGCAGCTTGACGGACAGCCGGGGGACCCAGTACTTC. Its translation is CASSLTDSRGTQYF.

This clonotype was counted ten times or more. CDR3 DNA sequence: TGTGCCAGCAGTGGCGGGGGTACAGAGGAGACCCAGTACTTC. Encoded protein: CASSGGGTEETQYF. The V and J genes are TRBV28 and TRBJ2-5, with 7 bases identical to TRBD2. Per germline, CDR1 MDHEN and CDR2 SYDVKM. V lost 5 bases to trimming and J lost 5 bases; unmatched junction nucleotides: 8. CDR3 length: 14 amino acids. Combining the CDR3 with reference TRBV28 and TRBJ2-5 gives the whole variable domain DVKVTQSSRYLVKRTGEKVFLECVQDMDHENMFWYRQDPGLGLRLIYFSYDVKMKEKGDIPEGYSVSREKKERFSLILESASTNQTSMYLCASSGGGTEETQYFGPGTRLLVL.

This clonotype came up many times. This chain links TRBV24-1 with TRBJ2-7, with TRBD2 matching 9 bases. The CDR3 runs 15 residues. With V trimmed by 0 bases and J by 5 bases, 4 bases remained unmatched. CDR1 is KGHDR, CDR2 SFDVKD, per germline. This CDR3 is CATSDLAGGPNEQYF. CDR3 nucleotide sequence: TGTGCCACCAGTGATTTGGCGGGGGGGCCCAACGAGCAGTACTTC.

This clonotype was seen at least ten times. The V gene is TRBV4-2, the J gene TRBJ2-1; D uncertain. From germline, CDR1 is LGHNA and CDR2 YNFKEQ. The CDR3 loop spans 14 amino acids. Trimming took 1 base from V and 5 from J, leaving 9 bases between them. CDR3 DNA sequence: TGTGCCAGCAGCCAAGCCACGGGCGACAATGAGCAGTTCTTC. Translation: CASSQATGDNEQFF.

This clonotype was observed many times. This rearrangement joins TRBV4-2 to TRBJ2-3; the D is unclear. This CDR3 region has 13 residues. Germline-derived CDR1 and CDR2 are LGHNA and YNFKEQ. Trimming cost V 4 bases and J 4 bases, with 9 bases left between them. The CDR3 sequence is CASSPPRADTQYF. The DNA of the CDR3 is TGTGCCAGCAGCCCTCCAAGAGCAGATACGCAGTATTTT.

This clonotype occurred once. The V call is TRBV19, the J call TRBJ2-5; D unresolved. The V gene's germline CDR1 is LNHDA and CDR2 SQIVND (reference sequence). Trimming stripped 4 bases from V and 5 bases from J, with 17 bases between. This CDR3 is built from 15 residues. The CDR3 nucleotides read TGTGCCAGTAGTACTAATATTCGCAGGTCGGAGACCCAGTACTTC. It specifies CASSTNIRRSETQYF.